This T cell receptor beta chain was sequenced in a study of T cells after yellow fever vaccination. The germline V gene has CDR1 MGHDK and CDR2 SYGVNS. Trimming stripped 5 bases from V and 5 bases from J, with 15 bases between. The CDR3 loop spans 15 amino acids. Broader study findings: The CD4 compartment and the CD8 compartment contained a small share of clonotypes in common.

This clonotype was detected only a few times. Its antigen is currently unknown. One entry per CDR3 protein, called by TCRdb with MiXCR from the 5' RACE reads. The top ten clones hold approximately 3.5% of a sample with some 240,000 distinct CDR3 sequences, roughly 3% of them seen once. This TCR was sampled from a man between 18 and 29 years old who received the YFV17D yellow fever vaccine. The sequences come from CD4+ T cells sorted from PBMCs, collected 10 days after the yellow fever booster vaccination. V is TRBV25-1 and J is TRBJ1-4; perhaps TRBD1 as D (5 bases). The CDR3 sequence: CASSLKQGLNEKLFF. CDR3 coding DNA: TGTGCCAGCAGTCTTAAGCAGGGTTTAAATGAAAAACTGTTTTTT.